A selection of T cell receptor beta chains follows, all from one sample in a study of T cells after yellow fever vaccination. TCRdb re-analysed the 5' RACE reads in MiXCR, keeping a single row per CDR3 protein. The table records about 580,000 distinct CDR3 sequences, around 17% of them present only once. The specimen comprised PBMCs, sampled 5 days after the first yellow fever vaccination. Receptors originate from a man between 18 and 35 years old who received the YFV17D yellow fever vaccine. The CDR3 runs from the conserved cysteine through the conserved F or W. Each record gives: CDR3 length, clone size, D gene, J gene, V gene, CDR3 protein, CDR3 DNA. A D gene is named only where the DNA matches it firmly. A row's size may be missing; if present it is once, few, many or a size class.

length: 13; size: NA; D: NA; J: TRBJ2-7; V: TRBV9; CDR3: CASSPRDSMEQYF; DNA: TGTGCCAGCAGCCCCCGGGACTCCATGGAGCAGTACTTC
length: 18; size: NA; D: NA; J: TRBJ1-6; V: TRBV2; CDR3: CASSDGEQGIDYNSPLHF; DNA: TGTGCCAGCAGTGATGGGGAACAGGGAATCGACTATAATTCACCCCTCCACTTT
length: 15; size: NA; D: TRBD2; J: TRBJ2-1; V: TRBV6-1; CDR3: CASSRSGGAYNEQFF; DNA: TGTGCCAGCAGTCGTAGCGGGGGGGCCTACAATGAGCAGTTCTTC
length: 15; size: few; D: NA; J: TRBJ2-7; V: TRBV20-1; CDR3: CSARDRRGASYEQYF; DNA: TGCAGTGCTAGAGATCGGAGGGGGGCCTCCTACGAGCAGTACTTC
length: 14; size: NA; D: NA; J: TRBJ2-2; V: TRBV6-1; CDR3: CASSPTLRDGELFF; DNA: TGTGCCAGCAGCCCGACTTTACGGGACGGGGAGCTGTTTTTT
length: 13; size: NA; D: TRBD2; J: TRBJ2-5; V: TRBV5-1; CDR3: CASSLGDYETQYF; DNA: TGCGCCAGCAGCTTGGGGGACTATGAGACCCAGTACTTC
length: 12; size: NA; D: NA; J: TRBJ2-3; V: TRBV20-1; CDR3: CSATIWPDTQYF; DNA: TGCAGTGCCACTATCTGGCCAGATACGCAGTATTTT
length: 15; size: few; D: NA; J: TRBJ1-2; V: TRBV6-5; CDR3: CASSYSSAGGYGYTF; DNA: TGTGCCAGCAGTTACTCTTCTGCGGGGGGCTATGGCTACACCTTC
length: 18; size: NA; D: TRBD2; J: TRBJ2-3; V: TRBV4-2; CDR3: CASSPAGVPGLATDTQYF; DNA: TGTGCCAGCAGTCCGGCCGGTGTCCCGGGACTAGCTACAGATACGCAGTATTTT
length: 15; size: NA; D: TRBD1; J: TRBJ1-1; V: TRBV7-9; CDR3: CASSTIRGRGTEAFF; DNA: TGTGCCAGCAGCACCATCAGGGGGCGAGGAACTGAAGCTTTCTTT
length: 13; size: few; D: NA; J: TRBJ2-1; V: TRBV12-3/TRBV12-4; CDR3: CASSFTGSNEQFF; DNA: TGTGCCAGCAGTTTTACAGGGAGCAATGAGCAGTTCTTC
length: 14; size: many; D: NA; J: TRBJ1-4; V: TRBV5-1; CDR3: CASSFGGTNEKLFF; DNA: TGTGCCAGCAGCTTCGGCGGGACCAATGAAAAACTGTTTTTT
length: 17; size: NA; D: TRBD2; J: TRBJ2-1; V: TRBV27; CDR3: CASSRTSGGGAYNEQFF; DNA: TGTGCCAGCAGCAGGACTAGCGGGGGGGGCGCCTACAATGAGCAGTTCTTC
length: 15; size: few; D: TRBD2; J: TRBJ2-3; V: TRBV12-3/TRBV12-4; CDR3: CASSLSGGTTDTQYF; DNA: TGTGCCAGCTCCCTTAGCGGGGGAACGACAGATACGCAGTATTTT
length: 12; size: few; D: NA; J: TRBJ1-2; V: TRBV19; CDR3: CASSIESNGYTF; DNA: TGTGCCAGTAGTATAGAGAGCAATGGCTACACCTTC
length: 11; size: few; D: NA; J: TRBJ1-1; V: TRBV29-1; CDR3: CSVGTYTEAFF; DNA: TGCAGCGTTGGCACTTACACTGAAGCTTTCTTT
length: 14; size: NA; D: NA; J: TRBJ2-5; V: TRBV6-1; CDR3: CASSARDPKGTQYF; DNA: TGTGCCAGCAGTGCCCGGGACCCTAAAGGGACCCAGTACTTC
length: 14; size: NA; D: NA; J: TRBJ2-1; V: TRBV9; CDR3: CASSGTDTNNEQFF; DNA: TGTGCCAGCAGCGGAACGGACACTAACAATGAGCAGTTCTTC
length: 16; size: many; D: NA; J: TRBJ2-1; V: TRBV27; CDR3: CASSPIRTHSYNEQFF; DNA: TGTGCCAGCAGTCCTATCCGGACCCATTCCTACAATGAGCAGTTCTTC
length: 13; size: NA; D: NA; J: TRBJ1-1; V: TRBV5-1; CDR3: CASSFPPNTEAFF; DNA: TGCGCCAGCAGCTTCCCTCCTAACACTGAAGCTTTCTTT
length: 15; size: few; D: TRBD2; J: TRBJ2-5; V: TRBV28; CDR3: CASSSDTSGVETQYF; DNA: TGTGCCAGCAGCTCTGATACTAGCGGCGTCGAGACCCAGTACTTC
length: 15; size: NA; D: TRBD1; J: TRBJ2-3; V: TRBV9; CDR3: CASSLGTESTDTQYF; DNA: TGTGCCAGCAGCCTCGGGACAGAGTCCACAGATACGCAGTATTTT
length: 13; size: many; D: NA; J: TRBJ1-5; V: TRBV28; CDR3: CASSFTSNQPQHF; DNA: TGTGCCAGCAGTTTTACGAGCAATCAGCCCCAGCATTTT
length: 13; size: NA; D: NA; J: TRBJ1-5; V: TRBV20-1; CDR3: CSAQAGDNQPQHF; DNA: TGCAGTGCTCAGGCAGGGGACAATCAGCCCCAGCATTTT
length: 16; size: few; D: NA; J: TRBJ2-3; V: TRBV7-2; CDR3: CASSPLGRMGKDTQYF; DNA: TGTGCCAGCAGCCCTCTGGGGCGGATGGGGAAAGATACGCAGTATTTT
length: 15; size: NA; D: TRBD1; J: TRBJ2-5; V: TRBV15; CDR3: CATSLGQGVRQTQYF; DNA: TGTGCCACCAGTCTTGGACAGGGGGTGCGGCAGACCCAGTACTTC
length: 16; size: few; D: NA; J: TRBJ2-2; V: TRBV6-1; CDR3: CASSVRLPPNTGELFF; DNA: TGTGCCAGCAGTGTGAGGCTCCCTCCGAACACCGGGGAGCTGTTTTTT
length: 14; size: NA; D: TRBD1; J: TRBJ2-5; V: TRBV4-3; CDR3: CASSQESLTGAQYF; DNA: TGCGCCAGCAGCCAAGAGTCCCTTACAGGGGCCCAGTACTTC
length: 16; size: NA; D: TRBD1; J: TRBJ1-5; V: TRBV10-3; CDR3: CAISEMGQGGNQPQHF; DNA: TGTGCCATCAGTGAGATGGGACAGGGTGGCAATCAGCCCCAGCATTTT
length: 12; size: few; D: NA; J: TRBJ2-5; V: TRBV20-1; CDR3: CSASTRGETQYF; DNA: TGCAGTGCTAGTACTAGAGGGGAGACCCAGTACTTC
length: 13; size: NA; D: TRBD1; J: TRBJ2-1; V: TRBV10-3; CDR3: CAAQGQGYNEQFF; DNA: TGTGCCGCACAGGGACAGGGATACAATGAGCAGTTCTTC
length: 15; size: few; D: TRBD2; J: TRBJ2-1; V: TRBV20-1; CDR3: CSATTSGGAANEQFF; DNA: TGCAGTGCGACGACTAGCGGGGGGGCCGCGAATGAGCAGTTCTTC
length: 15; size: few; D: TRBD2; J: TRBJ2-3; V: TRBV7-8; CDR3: CASSWTSGGQDTQYF; DNA: TGTGCCAGCAGCTGGACTAGCGGGGGGCAAGATACGCAGTATTTT
length: 17; size: few; D: NA; J: TRBJ2-1; V: TRBV14; CDR3: CASSQDKGRGPYNEQFF; DNA: TGTGCCAGCAGCCAAGATAAGGGGCGGGGGCCCTACAATGAGCAGTTCTTC
length: 13; size: few; D: NA; J: TRBJ2-7; V: TRBV6-2/TRBV6-3; CDR3: CASSSLNPYEQYF; DNA: TGTGCCAGCAGTTCCTTGAATCCCTACGAGCAGTACTTC
length: 15; size: NA; D: NA; J: TRBJ2-3; V: TRBV19; CDR3: CASSPDGVGTDTQYF; DNA: TGTGCCAGTAGTCCAGATGGGGTCGGCACAGATACGCAGTATTTT
length: 15; size: NA; D: TRBD1; J: TRBJ2-5; V: TRBV28; CDR3: CASRTGTGWVETQYF; DNA: TGTGCCAGCAGAACCGGGACAGGGTGGGTGGAGACCCAGTACTTC
length: 15; size: NA; D: TRBD1; J: TRBJ1-1; V: TRBV20-1; CDR3: CSARDPGTGNTEAFF; DNA: TGCAGTGCTAGAGATCCTGGGACAGGGAACACTGAAGCTTTCTTT
length: 16; size: few; D: NA; J: TRBJ2-3; V: TRBV12-3/TRBV12-4; CDR3: CASSLVDSSVPDTQYF; DNA: TGTGCCAGCAGTTTGGTGGACAGTTCGGTCCCAGATACGCAGTATTTT
length: 13; size: NA; D: TRBD1; J: TRBJ1-1; V: TRBV20-1; CDR3: CSAQRQGNTEAFF; DNA: TGCAGTGCTCAGAGACAGGGGAACACTGAAGCTTTCTTT
length: 16; size: NA; D: TRBD2; J: TRBJ2-7; V: TRBV6-2/TRBV6-3; CDR3: CASRHGGSGGSYEQYF; DNA: TGTGCCAGCAGGCACGGTGGCAGCGGGGGCAGCTACGAGCAGTACTTC
length: 13; size: few; D: NA; J: TRBJ1-6; V: TRBV12-3/TRBV12-4; CDR3: CASSWTENSPLHF; DNA: TGTGCCAGCAGTTGGACAGAGAATTCACCCCTCCACTTT